This T cell receptor beta chain was observed in a study of T cells in Graves' hyperthyroidism and ophthalmopathy. As for the study in general: Blood from the periphery was taken at initial diagnosis, before any treatment.

The diagnostic basis comprised clinical symptoms, serum thyroxine and TRAb, thyroid ultrasound and orbital computed tomography. The CDR3 consists of 14 residues. The V gene's germline CDR1 is SEHNR and CDR2 FQNEAQ (reference sequence). Trimming stripped 4 bases from V and 1 base from J, with 10 bases between. Template material for amplifying TCR beta CDR3 regions consisted of RNA transcripts. A first-round RT-PCR of the TCR CDR3 used the HTBI primer set. TCRdb independently ran MiXCR on the multiplex PCR reads; one entry per CDR3 protein. The sample comprises 250,000 to 350,000 distinct CDR3 sequences, over 15% of which are singletons, and approximately 60% rests with the top ten. This clonotype was recorded at least ten times.

The sequencing sample was made of blood. The chain is built from TRBV7-9 and TRBJ1-1; D unclear. This receptor was taken from a woman aged 55-69 years with Graves' ophthalmopathy. The CDR3 DNA sequence: TGTGCCAGCAGCTCCTGGACGGCGAACACTGAAGCTTTCTTT. Protein: CASSSWTANTEAFF.